This is a list of T cell receptor beta chains from one sample in a study of blood T cell repertoires in COVID-19. Libraries were prepared by immunoSEQ multiplex PCR; TCRdb keeps only in-frame clonotypes and omits some of them. The table shows 70,000 to 85,000 clones, with around 83% occurring only once. The sample consisted of peripheral blood. Every receptor here comes from a woman aged 80 or over in a cohort sampled during active or convalescent COVID-19. Each CDR3 is given with its conserved first and last residue. Each record gives: clone size, J gene, D gene, CDR3 length, V gene, CDR3 DNA, CDR3 protein. The D gene is left open where the match is weak. Clone size appears in some rows only: once, few, many, or a class for an expanded clone.

>-|TRBJ2-3|TRBD2|17|TRBV7-3
TGTGCCAGCAGCCTATACACGTTAGCGGGATCGGCAGATACGCAGTATTTT
CASSLYTLAGSADTQYF
>-|TRBJ2-1|TRBD2|15|TRBV7-3
TGTGCCAGCAGCCCCCGGGGGGGGGCCTACAATGAGCAGTTCTTC
CASSPRGGAYNEQFF
>-|TRBJ2-5|-|15|TRBV9
TGTGCCAGCAGCATCGATTTGGGGGGCCAAGAGACCCAGTACTTC
CASSIDLGGQETQYF
>-|TRBJ2-2|TRBD2|14|TRBV5-1
TGCGCCAGCAGCTTGGGGCGGGAGAACGGGGAGCTGTTTTTT
CASSLGRENGELFF
>-|TRBJ1-1|-|15|TRBV3-1/TRBV3-2
TGTGCCAGCAGCCATTACATGGTGGGGCCCACTGAAGCTTTCTTT
CASSHYMVGPTEAFF
>-|TRBJ2-1|TRBD2|12|TRBV6-5
TGTGCCAGCCGGGCGGGAGGAAGTGAGCAGTTCTTC
CASRAGGSEQFF
>-|TRBJ1-2|-|13|TRBV24-1
TGTGCCACCAGTGGCTCAGGGGTTGAGGGCTACACCTTC
CATSGSGVEGYTF
>-|TRBJ1-2|-|16|TRBV5-1
TGCGCCAGCAGCACCGATGGTCGGGGGTCTAACTATGGCTACACCTTC
CASSTDGRGSNYGYTF
>-|TRBJ2-3|-|16|TRBV7-6
TGTGCCAGCAGCTTAGAGGAGTGGGAGATCGCAGATACGCAGTATTTT
CASSLEEWEIADTQYF
>-|TRBJ2-1|-|16|TRBV21-1
TGTGCCAGCAGCCCTAAAAGCGGTTTACCCTACAATGAGCAGTTCTTC
CASSPKSGLPYNEQFF
>-|TRBJ1-1|-|14|TRBV5-4
TGTGCCAGCAGCGCCGGACAGACTCCTCGTGAGGGTTTCTTT
CASSAGQTPREGFF
>-|TRBJ2-1|-|15|TRBV25-1
TGTGCCAGCAGTGCGGGCCAGAAGGGGTACAATGAGCAGTTCTTC
CASSAGQKGYNEQFF
>-|TRBJ2-1|TRBD1|15|TRBV5-1
TGCGCCAGCAGCTTGGAGGGACAGGGCTACAATGAGCAGTTCTTC
CASSLEGQGYNEQFF
>-|TRBJ2-3|TRBD1|15|TRBV27
TGTGCCAGCAGTCGCTGGGACAGGGTGACAGATACGCAGTATTTT
CASSRWDRVTDTQYF
>-|TRBJ1-3|-|13|TRBV5-4
TGTGCCAGCAGCGGAGGGGCTGCAAACACCATATATTTT
CASSGGAANTIYF
>-|TRBJ2-1|-|16|TRBV2
TGTGCCAGCAGCAGGGGAGCGGGAATAGCCTACAATGAGCAGTTCTTC
CASSRGAGIAYNEQFF
>-|TRBJ2-7|-|15|TRBV27
TGTGCCAGCAGTTTATTCGCAGGGTCCACCTACGAGCAGTACTTC
CASSLFAGSTYEQYF
>-|TRBJ2-3|TRBD2|15|TRBV9
TGTGCCAGCAGCGCAAATAGCGGGGTCACAGATACGCAGTATTTT
CASSANSGVTDTQYF
>-|TRBJ2-4|-|13|TRBV7-2
TGTGCCAGCAGCCGTCGACAGCCAAACATTCAGTACTTC
CASSRRQPNIQYF
>-|TRBJ2-5|-|13|TRBV4-1
TGCGCCAGCAGCCCGACACTCCAAGAGACCCAGTACTTC
CASSPTLQETQYF
>-|TRBJ1-3|TRBD1|14|TRBV5-4
TGTGCCAGCAGCTTGTCGACAGGGGGAAACACCATATATTTT
CASSLSTGGNTIYF
>-|TRBJ2-7|-|11|TRBV30
TGTGCCTGGGGCACAGCTTACGAGCAGTACTTC
CAWGTAYEQYF
>-|TRBJ2-1|-|14|TRBV24-1
TGTGCCACCAGTGCCCTGGACAACTACAATGAGCAGTTCTTC
CATSALDNYNEQFF
>-|TRBJ2-1|-|15|TRBV11-3
TGTGCCAGCAGCCCCCAGCGGGACAACAACAATGAGCAGTTCTTC
CASSPQRDNNNEQFF
>-|TRBJ2-1|TRBD2|16|TRBV7-3
TGTGCCAGCAGCCCGGGGGGGACTAGCAAAGTCCATGAGCAGTTCTTC
CASSPGGTSKVHEQFF
>few|TRBJ1-6|TRBD1|16|TRBV6-6
TGTGCCAGCAGCCTCAGTTCGGGACAGGGGAATTCACCCCTCCACTTT
CASSLSSGQGNSPLHF
>-|TRBJ1-1|-|15|TRBV11-2
TGTGCCAGCAGCTTAGGGAGGACCGAAGGGAGTGAAGCTTTCTTT
CASSLGRTEGSEAFF
>-|TRBJ2-1|-|15|TRBV3-1/TRBV3-2
TGTGCCAGCAGCCAAATACCAGGGACTTACAATGAGCAGTTCTTC
CASSQIPGTYNEQFF
>once|TRBJ1-2|TRBD1|14|TRBV3-1/TRBV3-2
TGTGCCAGCAGTACAGGACAGGGCTCTCAGGGCTACACCTTC
CASSTGQGSQGYTF
>few|TRBJ2-5|-|15|TRBV5-1
TGCGCCAGCAGCTTGGGTCAGGGTGTGGGAGAGACCCAGTACTTC
CASSLGQGVGETQYF
>-|TRBJ2-3|-|15|TRBV28
TGTGCCAGCAGCAGATGGCAGGCCCGCACAGATACGCAGTATTTT
CASSRWQARTDTQYF
>-|TRBJ1-1|TRBD1|14|TRBV3-1/TRBV3-2
TGTGCCAGCAGCCAAGCGGGACAGGTCACTGAAGCTTTCTTT
CASSQAGQVTEAFF
>-|TRBJ1-1|-|14|TRBV2
TGTGCCAGCAGGGTCCCAGGGGAGAACACTGAAGCTTTCTTT
CASRVPGENTEAFF
>-|TRBJ1-5|-|16|TRBV7-9
TGTGCCAGCAGCTCCGACCGAGGGGGGGCAGAACAGCCCCAGCATTTT
CASSSDRGGAEQPQHF
>-|TRBJ2-5|-|14|TRBV5-1
TGCGCCAGCACCCTTACAGGGTTACAAGAGACCCAGTACTTC
CASTLTGLQETQYF
>once|TRBJ1-5|-|14|TRBV16
TGTGCCAGCAGCCTACAGGTTCGCAATCAGCCCCAGCATTTT
CASSLQVRNQPQHF
>-|TRBJ1-1|TRBD1|14|TRBV5-1
TGCGCCAGCAGCTTGGAAGGGTCGACAGGGACGGCTTTCTTT
CASSLEGSTGTAFF
>once|TRBJ1-1|-|16|TRBV18
TGTGCCAGCTCACCTCAAACGGGACAAGCGAACACTGAAGCTTTCTTT
CASSPQTGQANTEAFF
>-|TRBJ1-2|-|14|TRBV28
TGTGCCAGCAGTTTTCCGGGGAATATTTATGGCTACACCTTC
CASSFPGNIYGYTF
>-|TRBJ1-1|-|15|TRBV4-2
TGTGCCAGCAGCCAAGCAGGGCAGATACACACTGAAGCTTTCTTT
CASSQAGQIHTEAFF
>-|TRBJ1-2|-|13|TRBV14
TGTGCCAGCAGCCAAGTAGGCGGCTATGGCTACACCTTC
CASSQVGGYGYTF
>-|TRBJ2-6|TRBD1|17|TRBV6-1
TGTGCCAGCAGTGCCGGGACAGCCGTCAATGGGGCCAACGTCCTGACTTTC
CASSAGTAVNGANVLTF
>once|TRBJ1-5|TRBD1|15|TRBV6-5
TGTGCCGTCCTACGTCGTACAGGGGGGAGGGAGCCCCAGCATTTT
CAVLRRTGGREPQHF
>-|TRBJ2-2|-|19|TRBV3-1/TRBV3-2
TGTGCCAGCAGCCAAGGTGCAGGTCGTAGCGGCTCGAACACCGGGGAGCTGTTTTTT
CASSQGAGRSGSNTGELFF
>-|TRBJ1-4|-|13|TRBV25-1
TGTGCCAGCAGAGTTCCGGGTAATGAAAAACTGTTTTTT
CASRVPGNEKLFF
>-|TRBJ1-1|TRBD1|15|TRBV28
TGTGCCAGCAGCCCCGGGACAGGGGGCATCACTGAAGCTTTCTTT
CASSPGTGGITEAFF
>-|TRBJ2-3|TRBD2|15|TRBV7-3
TGTGCCAGCAGCATCAGCGGGAAAGGGACAGATACGCAGTATTTT
CASSISGKGTDTQYF
>once|TRBJ2-2|-|15|TRBV9
TGTGCCAGCAGCGTGGGAAACAGGGACACCGGGGAGCTGTTTTTT
CASSVGNRDTGELFF
>-|TRBJ2-1|TRBD2|16|TRBV5-6
TGTGCCAGCAGCTTGACTAGCGGGAGTCTTTACAATGAGCAGTTCTTC
CASSLTSGSLYNEQFF
>-|TRBJ1-1|-|14|TRBV30
TGTGCCTGGAGGCCGCAGGCAACGAACACTGAAGCTTTCTTT
CAWRPQATNTEAFF
>-|TRBJ1-1|TRBD1|17|TRBV18
TGTGCCAGCTCACCCCCGGGGACAGGGTCTGGCAACACTGAAGCTTTCTTT
CASSPPGTGSGNTEAFF
>-|TRBJ1-1|-|14|TRBV3-1/TRBV3-2
TGTGCCAGCAGCCAAGCGACACCGAACACTGAAGCTTTCTTT
CASSQATPNTEAFF
>-|TRBJ2-6|-|16|TRBV15
TGTGCCACCAGCAGCATCAGGGGCTCTGGGGCCAACGTCCTGACTTTC
CATSSIRGSGANVLTF